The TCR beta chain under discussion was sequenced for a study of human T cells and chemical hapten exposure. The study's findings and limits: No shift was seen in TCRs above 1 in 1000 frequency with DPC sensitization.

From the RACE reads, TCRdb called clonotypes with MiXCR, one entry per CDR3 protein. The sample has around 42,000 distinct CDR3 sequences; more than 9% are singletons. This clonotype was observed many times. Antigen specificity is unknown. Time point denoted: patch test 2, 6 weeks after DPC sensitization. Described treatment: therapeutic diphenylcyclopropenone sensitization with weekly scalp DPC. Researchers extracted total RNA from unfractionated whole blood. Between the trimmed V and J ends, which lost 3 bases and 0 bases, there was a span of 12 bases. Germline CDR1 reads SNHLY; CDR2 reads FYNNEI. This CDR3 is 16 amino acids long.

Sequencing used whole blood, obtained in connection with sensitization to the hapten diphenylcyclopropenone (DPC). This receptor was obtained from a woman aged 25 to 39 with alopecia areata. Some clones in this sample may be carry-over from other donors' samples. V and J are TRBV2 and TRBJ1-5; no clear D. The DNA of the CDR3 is TGTGCCAGCAGTGATGATACATTTGATAGCAATCAGCCCCAGCATTTT. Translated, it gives CASSDDTFDSNQPQHF.